Listed below are T cell receptor beta chains from one sample, sequenced in a study of radiation and T cells in renal cell carcinoma. Produced via immunoSEQ multiplex PCR; TCRdb's table is partial and in-frame only. The table lists under 7,000 clones, approximately 70% of them singletons. The sequenced sample was tumor tissue, obtained from a patient whose treatment was nephrectomy without radiotherapy. These receptors originate from a human donor with renal cell carcinoma. The CDR3 runs from the conserved cysteine through the conserved F or W. D genes are given only for firm matches. The listing skips clone size in some rows; elsewhere it reads once, few, many or a size class.

d_gene: TRBD1; abundance: .; v_gene: TRBV15; j_gene: TRBJ1-3; CDR3aa: CATSRTTGSFLGNTIYF; CDR3nt: TGTGCCACCAGCAGGACGACAGGGTCGTTTCTGGGAAACACCATATATTTT
d_gene: .; abundance: few; v_gene: TRBV15; j_gene: TRBJ2-5; CDR3aa: CATSRPPVTETQYF; CDR3nt: TGTGCCACCAGCAGACCGCCAGTGACAGAGACCCAGTACTTC
d_gene: TRBD2; abundance: .; v_gene: TRBV4-1; j_gene: TRBJ2-1; CDR3aa: CASSQEGGNEQFF; CDR3nt: TGCGCCAGCAGCCAAGAGGGAGGGAATGAGCAGTTCTTC
d_gene: .; abundance: .; v_gene: TRBV9; j_gene: TRBJ2-1; CDR3aa: CASSVAEGAGRWDEQFF; CDR3nt: TGTGCCAGCAGCGTAGCGGAGGGGGCTGGTCGATGGGATGAGCAGTTCTTC
d_gene: .; abundance: .; v_gene: TRBV21-1; j_gene: TRBJ2-2; CDR3aa: CASSKERAYTGELFF; CDR3nt: TGTGCCAGCAGCAAGGAGAGGGCCTACACCGGGGAGCTGTTTTTT
d_gene: .; abundance: .; v_gene: TRBV9; j_gene: TRBJ2-3; CDR3aa: CASSVSGLITDTQYF; CDR3nt: TGTGCCAGCAGCGTATCTGGACTCATCACAGATACGCAGTATTTT
d_gene: .; abundance: .; v_gene: TRBV15; j_gene: TRBJ1-2; CDR3aa: CATSTSRGANYGYTF; CDR3nt: TGTGCCACCAGCACAAGTAGGGGGGCTAACTATGGCTACACCTTC
d_gene: .; abundance: .; v_gene: TRBV6-6; j_gene: TRBJ2-1; CDR3aa: CASSYAGGAGNEQFF; CDR3nt: TGTGCCAGCAGTTACGCCGGGGGCGCCGGGAATGAGCAGTTCTTC
d_gene: .; abundance: .; v_gene: TRBV4-1; j_gene: TRBJ2-7; CDR3aa: CASSQDWTGVGREQYF; CDR3nt: TGCGCCAGCAGCCAAGATTGGACGGGAGTTGGGCGGGAGCAGTACTTC
d_gene: .; abundance: .; v_gene: TRBV7-2; j_gene: TRBJ2-3; CDR3aa: CASSLKGTDTQYF; CDR3nt: TGTGCCAGCAGCTTAAAAGGAACAGATACGCAGTATTTT
d_gene: .; abundance: once; v_gene: TRBV5-3; j_gene: TRBJ1-2; CDR3aa: CARRPLGGHYGYTF; CDR3nt: TGTGCCAGAAGACCCTTGGGGGGGCACTATGGCTACACCTTC
d_gene: .; abundance: .; v_gene: TRBV5-4; j_gene: TRBJ2-7; CDR3aa: CASSLAGTEQYF; CDR3nt: TGTGCCAGCAGCTTGGCGGGGACCGAGCAGTACTTC
d_gene: TRBD2; abundance: .; v_gene: TRBV2; j_gene: TRBJ2-7; CDR3aa: CASSEFGGDSSYEQYF; CDR3nt: TGTGCCAGCAGTGAGTTCGGGGGGGATAGCTCCTACGAGCAGTACTTC
d_gene: .; abundance: few; v_gene: TRBV29-1; j_gene: TRBJ2-1; CDR3aa: CSVEDGGIEQFF; CDR3nt: TGCAGCGTTGAAGATGGGGGAATTGAGCAGTTCTTC
d_gene: .; abundance: .; v_gene: TRBV2; j_gene: TRBJ2-7; CDR3aa: CASSDWEVNEQYF; CDR3nt: TGTGCCTCATCGGACTGGGAGGTCAACGAGCAGTACTTC
d_gene: .; abundance: .; v_gene: TRBV7-7; j_gene: TRBJ2-1; CDR3aa: CASSLVRTTYNEQFF; CDR3nt: TGTGCCAGCAGCTTAGTAAGGACGACCTACAATGAGCAGTTCTTC
d_gene: TRBD1; abundance: few; v_gene: TRBV5-1; j_gene: TRBJ1-5; CDR3aa: CAKNRDRGNQPQHF; CDR3nt: TGCGCCAAGAACCGGGACAGGGGGAATCAGCCCCAGCATTTT
d_gene: .; abundance: few; v_gene: TRBV5-4; j_gene: TRBJ2-3; CDR3aa: CASSLTPSTDTQYF; CDR3nt: TGTGCCAGCAGCTTAACCCCTAGCACAGATACGCAGTATTTT
d_gene: TRBD1; abundance: .; v_gene: TRBV27; j_gene: TRBJ2-7; CDR3aa: CASFTGTGYEQYF; CDR3nt: TGTGCCTCTTTTACCGGGACAGGCTACGAGCAGTACTTC
d_gene: .; abundance: .; v_gene: TRBV11-2; j_gene: TRBJ1-3; CDR3aa: CASSLGQGAGNTIYF; CDR3nt: TGTGCCAGCAGCTTAGGTCAGGGCGCGGGAAACACCATATATTTT
d_gene: .; abundance: .; v_gene: TRBV25-1; j_gene: TRBJ1-6; CDR3aa: CASSKRADGLNSPLHF; CDR3nt: TGTGCCAGCAGTAAAAGAGCGGACGGACTTAATTCACCCCTCCACTTT
d_gene: .; abundance: .; v_gene: TRBV27; j_gene: TRBJ2-5; CDR3aa: CASSFGSFGETQYF; CDR3nt: TGTGCCAGCAGTTTCGGCTCTTTCGGGGAGACCCAGTACTTC
d_gene: .; abundance: .; v_gene: TRBV6-1; j_gene: TRBJ2-3; CDR3aa: CASSGSGGEVDTQYF; CDR3nt: TGTGCCAGCAGTGGTTCCGGGGGAGAGGTAGATACGCAGTATTTT
d_gene: .; abundance: .; v_gene: TRBV7-8; j_gene: TRBJ2-2; CDR3aa: CASRSIGGLAGELFF; CDR3nt: TGTGCCAGCCGTTCTATTGGGGGCTTGGCCGGGGAGCTGTTTTTT
d_gene: .; abundance: once; v_gene: TRBV7-2; j_gene: TRBJ2-5; CDR3aa: CASSLAHEVYYKETQYF; CDR3nt: TGTGCCAGCAGCTTAGCCCACGAGGTCTACTATAAAGAGACCCAGTACTTC
d_gene: .; abundance: few; v_gene: TRBV28; j_gene: TRBJ2-7; CDR3aa: CASSLYRPGAREQYF; CDR3nt: TGTGCCAGCAGTTTATATCGCCCGGGGGCGCGGGAGCAGTACTTC
d_gene: .; abundance: .; v_gene: TRBV18; j_gene: TRBJ2-3; CDR3aa: CASSSITATDTQYF; CDR3nt: TGTGCCAGCTCATCGATAACAGCTACAGATACGCAGTATTTT
d_gene: .; abundance: .; v_gene: TRBV7-9; j_gene: TRBJ2-1; CDR3aa: CASSLDVGGNEQFF; CDR3nt: TGTGCCAGCAGCTTAGACGTTGGGGGCAATGAGCAGTTCTTC
d_gene: TRBD2; abundance: .; v_gene: TRBV14; j_gene: TRBJ2-1; CDR3aa: CASSHQAGGLNNEQFF; CDR3nt: TGTGCCAGCAGCCACCAGGCGGGGGGGCTTAACAATGAGCAGTTCTTC
d_gene: .; abundance: .; v_gene: TRBV27; j_gene: TRBJ1-6; CDR3aa: CASSLSPSPGRDSPLHF; CDR3nt: TGTGCCAGCAGTTTATCCCCGTCTCCGGGTAGGGATTCACCCCTCCACTTT
d_gene: TRBD1; abundance: .; v_gene: TRBV7-9; j_gene: TRBJ1-6; CDR3aa: CASSAPGQALISLHF; CDR3nt: TGTGCCAGCAGCGCACCGGGACAGGCCCTGATATCCCTCCACTTT
d_gene: TRBD2; abundance: .; v_gene: TRBV28; j_gene: TRBJ2-1; CDR3aa: CASSPASGKRSYNEQFF; CDR3nt: TGTGCCAGCAGTCCCGCTAGCGGAAAAAGGTCCTACAATGAGCAGTTCTTC
d_gene: TRBD1; abundance: few; v_gene: TRBV7-2; j_gene: TRBJ1-1; CDR3aa: CASSLGQVGFTEAFF; CDR3nt: TGTGCCAGCAGCTTGGGACAGGTAGGCTTCACTGAAGCTTTCTTT
d_gene: TRBD2; abundance: .; v_gene: TRBV4-1; j_gene: TRBJ2-1; CDR3aa: CASSQDLRAAGALNEQFF; CDR3nt: TGCGCCAGCAGCCAAGATCTGCGGGCAGCGGGAGCGCTCAATGAGCAGTTCTTC
d_gene: .; abundance: .; v_gene: TRBV19; j_gene: TRBJ2-3; CDR3aa: CASSIRALDTQYF; CDR3nt: TGTGCCAGTAGTATAAGGGCGTTAGATACGCAGTATTTT
d_gene: .; abundance: .; v_gene: TRBV21-1; j_gene: TRBJ2-7; CDR3aa: CASSIPTGTYEQYF; CDR3nt: TGTGCCAGCAGCATCCCCACGGGAACCTACGAGCAGTACTTC
d_gene: .; abundance: .; v_gene: TRBV5-6; j_gene: TRBJ2-7; CDR3aa: CASSISNEQYF; CDR3nt: TGTGCCAGCAGCATATCCAACGAGCAGTACTTC
d_gene: .; abundance: .; v_gene: TRBV6-5; j_gene: TRBJ2-5; CDR3aa: CASRREAVQETQYF; CDR3nt: TGTGCCAGCAGGAGAGAGGCAGTTCAAGAGACCCAGTACTTC
d_gene: .; abundance: .; v_gene: TRBV6-1; j_gene: TRBJ2-7; CDR3aa: CASSELMGVGGRSEQYF; CDR3nt: TGTGCCAGCAGTGAATTGATGGGGGTTGGGGGTAGGAGCGAGCAGTACTTC
d_gene: .; abundance: medium-sized; v_gene: TRBV7-8; j_gene: TRBJ2-3; CDR3aa: CASSLEHYTDTQYF; CDR3nt: TGTGCCAGCAGCTTAGAGCACTACACAGATACGCAGTATTTT
d_gene: .; abundance: .; v_gene: TRBV11-1; j_gene: TRBJ1-1; CDR3aa: CASSLNVGDLEAFF; CDR3nt: TGTGCCAGCAGCTTAAATGTTGGGGACCTTGAAGCTTTCTTT
d_gene: TRBD2; abundance: .; v_gene: TRBV6-5; j_gene: TRBJ2-7; CDR3aa: CASSTPTSDEQYF; CDR3nt: TGTGCCAGCAGTACTCCTACTAGCGACGAGCAGTACTTC
d_gene: TRBD2; abundance: few; v_gene: TRBV28; j_gene: TRBJ2-1; CDR3aa: CASSEPRLAVGFF; CDR3nt: TGTGCCAGCAGTGAGCCCCGACTAGCGGTGGGGTTCTTC
d_gene: .; abundance: .; v_gene: TRBV9; j_gene: TRBJ2-7; CDR3aa: CASSASLGGAYEQYF; CDR3nt: TGTGCCAGCAGCGCTTCTTTGGGTGGAGCCTACGAGCAGTACTTC
d_gene: .; abundance: once; v_gene: TRBV6-1; j_gene: TRBJ1-5; CDR3aa: CASSEYLGPINQPQHF; CDR3nt: TGTGCCAGCAGTGAATACCTCGGGCCGATCAATCAGCCCCAGCATTTT
d_gene: TRBD1; abundance: .; v_gene: TRBV27; j_gene: TRBJ2-7; CDR3aa: CASSPTTTGREQYF; CDR3nt: TGTGCCAGCAGTCCGACCACGACAGGGCGCGAGCAGTACTTC
d_gene: .; abundance: few; v_gene: TRBV19; j_gene: TRBJ1-4; CDR3aa: CASRRIRGQIDEKLFF; CDR3nt: TGTGCCAGTAGACGCATACGGGGGCAAATTGATGAAAAACTGTTTTTT
d_gene: TRBD1; abundance: .; v_gene: TRBV5-1; j_gene: TRBJ2-2; CDR3aa: CASSSTPTGGPGELFF; CDR3nt: TGCGCCAGCAGCTCCACCCCGACAGGGGGCCCCGGGGAGCTGTTTTTT
d_gene: .; abundance: few; v_gene: TRBV28; j_gene: TRBJ2-3; CDR3aa: CASSPSGQTQYF; CDR3nt: TGTGCCAGCAGTCCTAGCGGACAGACGCAGTATTTT
d_gene: .; abundance: .; v_gene: TRBV25-1; j_gene: TRBJ2-3; CDR3aa: CASSEQSRGTQYF; CDR3nt: TGTGCCAGCAGTGAACAAAGCAGGGGTACGCAGTATTTT
d_gene: TRBD1; abundance: .; v_gene: TRBV5-4; j_gene: TRBJ2-7; CDR3aa: CASSHPGQGASSEQYF; CDR3nt: TGTGCCAGCAGCCACCCTGGACAGGGGGCGTCATCTGAGCAGTACTTC
d_gene: .; abundance: .; v_gene: TRBV5-1; j_gene: TRBJ2-7; CDR3aa: CASSLSIDYEQYF; CDR3nt: TGCGCCAGCAGCTTGTCAATAGACTACGAGCAGTACTTC
d_gene: .; abundance: .; v_gene: TRBV7-2; j_gene: TRBJ2-2; CDR3aa: CASSLSRDMGELFF; CDR3nt: TGTGCCAGCAGCCTCTCTAGGGATATGGGCGAGCTGTTTTTT